The 23 T cell receptor beta chains below all came from one sample that was sequenced in a study of CXCR3 chemokines and chemotherapy response in bladder cancer (dated 2022 in TCRdb). Libraries were prepared through PCR. TCRdb records Illumina HiSeq 2500 as the sequencer. TCRdb redid the processing of the public reads, applying fastp at Q25 and MiXCR, and retained in-frame beta chains. Rows with one shared CDR3 protein collapse into an entry with the most common genes and DNA. Counted in this sample were about 13,000 distinct CDR3 sequences; around 12% of them appeared once. The ten largest clones represent roughly 26% of the sample. This specimen was taken from a patient whose treatment included neoadjuvant chemotherapy. The receptors stem from a human donor with bladder cancer that did not respond to neoadjuvant chemotherapy.

The sample holds a few counts of this clonotype. J is TRBJ2-3 and V is TRBV5-6, with a tentative D call TRBD2 (6 bases). CDR3 size: 15 residues. The V and J ends lost 4 bases and 2 bases respectively, with 14 bases between them. Germline CDR1 reads SGHDT; CDR2 reads YYEEEE. CDR3 region: CASSRSGLLTDTQYF. CDR3 bases: TGTGCCAGCAGCCGTTCGGGACTCCTCACAGATACGCAGTATTTT.

This clonotype showed up just a few times. This chain joins TRBV28 and TRBJ1-6; D is perhaps TRBD1 (6 bases). CDR3 length: 15 residues. Germline V CDR1 and CDR2: MDHEN, SYDVKM. Trimming pared 5 bases from V and 7 bases from J, leaving 15 bases between. The CDR3 is CASSTGAGVNSPLHF. CDR3 bases: TGTGCCAGCAGTACTGGGGCAGGGGTGAATTCACCCCTCCACTTT.

This clonotype was seen ten or more times. The V gene is TRBV29-1, the J gene TRBJ2-7; no firm D call. Trimming cost V 2 bases and J 6 bases, with 14 bases left between them. The CDR3 contains 13 residues. From germline, CDR1 is SQVTM and CDR2 ANQGSEA. The CDR3, as DNA: TGCAGCGTTGAATCAGGTTTCGGATCCGAGCAGTACTTC. Residues: CSVESGFGSEQYF.

This clonotype was detected ten times or more. J is TRBJ1-1 and V is TRBV19; a weak D match, TRBD1 (6 bases). Germline V gene sequence: CDR1 LNHDA, CDR2 SQIVND (reference sequence). CDR3 length: 15 amino acids. V was shortened by 5 bases and J by 4 bases, with 17 bases between the two germline ends. CDR3 region: CASSPGGRTLTEAFF. The CDR3 DNA reads as TGTGCCAGTAGTCCCGGGGGCAGGACCCTCACTGAAGCTTTCTTT.

This clonotype was recorded at least ten times. J is TRBJ1-2 and V is TRBV27, with TRBD1 matching 8 bases. The CDR3 has 15 amino acids. Germline CDR1 MNHEY, CDR2 SMNVEV (reference sequence). The J segment lost 4 bases and the V segment lost 5 bases, leaving 9 bases of the junction unmatched. DNA for the CDR3: TGTGCCAGCAGTCCTATGCGGGGACAGGCCTATGGCTACACCTTC. It translates to CASSPMRGQAYGYTF.

CDR3: CASAPQGSGQPQHF. The CDR3 region has the DNA TGTGCCAGCGCCCCCCAGGGGAGTGGTCAGCCCCAGCATTTT. The chain uses TRBV6-5 and TRBJ1-5; D may be TRBD1 (6 bases). Trimming took 8 bases from V and 6 from J, leaving 17 bases between them. Germline CDR1 and CDR2: MNHEY and SVGAGI. The CDR3 spans 14 residues.

This clonotype came up many times. The chain has TRBV10-3 and TRBJ2-2, with D perhaps TRBD1 or TRBD2 (5 bases each). CDR1 is ENHRY and CDR2 is SYGVKD in the germline V gene. V lost 7 bases and J lost 8, with 17 bases in between. The CDR3 consists of 14 residues. CDR3 bases: TGTGCCATCACCCGGGACCCACTAGAGGGGGAGCTGTTTTTT. It encodes CAITRDPLEGELFF.

The chain carries TRBV19 and TRBJ2-1; 11 positions match TRBD2. V gave up 4 bases and J gave up 8 bases; unmatched junction bases: 7. Germline lookup yields CDR1 LNHDA and CDR2 SQIVND (reference sequence). The CDR3 is made up of 15 amino acids. CDR3 nucleotides: TGTGCCAGTAGTACCACTAGCGGGAGTTACGATGAGCAGTTCTTC. It yields the protein CASSTTSGSYDEQFF.

This clonotype was seen many times. The V gene is TRBV29-1, the J gene TRBJ2-3, with D hard to call. This CDR3 has 11 amino acids. With 7 bases removed from V and 5 bases from J, the gap between germline ends came to 10 bases. From germline, CDR1 is SQVTM and CDR2 ANQGSEA. CDR3: CSALSGDTQYF. CDR3 nucleotide sequence: TGCAGCGCCCTCTCCGGAGATACGCAGTATTTT.

This clonotype was seen repeatedly, ten times or more. The chain couples TRBV19 to TRBJ1-3; unclear D gene. Germline values: CDR1 LNHDA, CDR2 SQIVND (reference sequence). V was pared by 7 bases and J by 2 bases, with 18 bases between. This CDR3 is built from 16 residues. The CDR3 sequence is CASTTRWSPTGNTIYF. Here the CDR3 DNA reads TGTGCCAGTACCACCCGCTGGAGTCCAACTGGAAACACCATATATTTT. The variable domain in full, with the rest retrieved from reference TRBV19 and TRBJ1-3, is DGGITQSPKYLFRKEGQNVTLSCEQNLNHDAMYWYRQDPGQGLRLIYYSQIVNDFQKGDIAEGYSVSREKKESFPLTVTSAQKNPTAFYLCASTTRWSPTGNTIYFGEGSWLTVV.

This clonotype was observed a few times. CDR3 residues: CSARGTGWDEQFF. CDR3 bases: TGCAGTGCTAGGGGGACAGGGTGGGATGAGCAGTTCTTC. The chain combines TRBV20-1 with TRBJ2-1; TRBD1 agrees at 9 bases. Germline trimming cut 3 bases from V and 8 bases from J; bases unmatched to any gene: 5. CDR1 and CDR2 (germline): DFQATT, SNEGSKA (reference sequence). This CDR3 region has 13 residues.

This clonotype was counted at least ten times. Here the CDR3 reads CASTVDSNYGYTF. The CDR3 DNA reads as TGTGCCAGCACCGTGGACAGTAACTATGGCTACACCTTC. V gene TRBV7-2 combines with J gene TRBJ1-2, with a possible D match to TRBD1 (6 bases). Trimming removed 7 bases from V and 1 base from J, with 10 bases in between. This CDR3 has 13 residues. Germline CDR1 is SGHTA and CDR2 is FQGNSA.

Only a few counts were recorded for this clonotype. The V gene is TRBV28, the J gene TRBJ1-1; D uncertain. CDR1 is MDHEN and CDR2 is SYDVKM in the germline V gene. Trimming pared 5 bases from V and 6 bases from J, leaving 16 bases between. This CDR3 spans 14 amino acids. The CDR3 loop is CASSQETSSAEAFF. Written as DNA, the CDR3 is TGTGCCAGCAGTCAAGAAACATCGAGCGCTGAAGCTTTCTTT. The full variable domain, completed using reference TRBV28 and TRBJ1-1, is DVKVTQSSRYLVKRTGEKVFLECVQDMDHENMFWYRQDPGLGLRLIYFSYDVKMKEKGDIPEGYSVSREKKERFSLILESASTNQTSMYLCASSQETSSAEAFFGQGTRLTVV.

This clonotype was observed at least ten times. The chain employs TRBV10-3 and TRBJ2-2; 7 bases align to TRBD2. The CDR3 has 16 amino acids. Germline V CDR1 and CDR2: ENHRY, SYGVKD. V was clipped by 3 bases and J by 1 base; unmatched bases: 5. Here the CDR3 reads CAISEWGGENTGELFF. The CDR3 DNA is TGTGCCATCAGTGAATGGGGGGGGGAGAACACCGGGGAGCTGTTTTTT.

In regard to this clonotype: Since a far larger clone is one base different, this is likely a read error. The chain recombines TRBV19 with TRBJ2-1; D is possibly TRBD2 (5 bases). The tail of the sequence fits TRBJ2-7 better, so the J call may be wrong. The germline V gene has CDR1 LNHDA and CDR2 SQIVND (reference sequence). The CDR3 contains 13 residues. The CDR3 sequence: CASNLATEGEQYF. DNA of the CDR3: TGTGCCAGTAATCTAGCCACTGAGGGCGAGCAGTACTTC.

This clonotype was recorded many times. The chain joins TRBV7-9 to TRBJ1-1; D gene ambiguous. V dropped 7 bases and J dropped 3 bases, with 9 bases sitting between them. This CDR3 comprises 12 residues. Germline-derived CDR1 and CDR2 are SEHNR and FQNEAQ (reference sequence). CDR3 amino acids: CASTNQYTEAFF. The CDR3 DNA follows: TGTGCCAGCACCAACCAATACACTGAAGCTTTCTTT.

V usage is TRBV18 and J usage is TRBJ2-7; 7 bases map to TRBD2. The germline V gene encodes CDR1 KGHSH and CDR2 LQKENI. V gave up 3 bases and J gave up 3 bases; unmatched junction bases: 5. The CDR3 sequence is 14 residues long. The CDR3 here is CASSPSGQNYEQYF. CDR3 bases: TGTGCCAGCTCACCTAGCGGGCAGAACTACGAGCAGTACTTC.

This clonotype is medium-sized in the sample. The chain is built from TRBV19 and TRBJ2-4; 9 nucleotides line up with TRBD1. The CDR3 runs 16 residues. The trim removed 6 bases at V and 1 base at J, leaving 7 bases unmatched. Germline-derived CDR1 and CDR2 are LNHDA and SQIVND (reference sequence). CDR3 nucleotides: TGTGCCAGTAGGGGGACAGGGCGGGTGGCCAAAAACATTCAGTACTTC. Its translation is CASRGTGRVAKNIQYF. Together with reference TRBV19 and TRBJ2-4, the CDR3 gives the full variable domain: DGGITQSPKYLFRKEGQNVTLSCEQNLNHDAMYWYRQDPGQGLRLIYYSQIVNDFQKGDIAEGYSVSREKKESFPLTVTSAQKNPTAFYLCASRGTGRVAKNIQYFGAGTRLSVL.

This clonotype was observed many times. The chain joins TRBV7-2 to TRBJ2-7; 10 positions agree with TRBD2. CDR3 size: 15 residues. Germline lookup yields CDR1 SGHTA and CDR2 FQGNSA. J was trimmed by 5 bases and V by 5 bases; bases with no gene match: 9. The CDR3 here is CASSRNSGGRDEQYF. CDR3 nucleotide sequence: TGTGCCAGCAGCCGAAATAGCGGGGGGCGGGACGAGCAGTACTTC.

This clonotype appeared many times. The chain uses TRBV12-3 or TRBV12-4 and TRBJ2-1; the match to TRBD2 covers 8 bases. Trimming at V came to 6 bases and at J to 7 bases, leaving 5 bases not matched to a gene. The CDR3 contains 13 residues. The CDR3 DNA reads TGTGCCAGCAGACCCGGGAGGGAAAATGAGCAGTTCTTC. As protein: CASRPGRENEQFF.

This clonotype showed up many times. V gene TRBV6-6 combines with J gene TRBJ2-7, with D uncertain. The CDR3 extends over 13 amino acids. Trimming took off 4 bases at V and 3 bases at J, with 10 bases between the two ends. Germline assignment: CDR1 MNHNY and CDR2 SVGAGI (reference sequence). The CDR3 region is CASSSGLHYEQYF. The CDR3 DNA reads TGTGCCAGCAGTTCCGGGCTGCACTACGAGCAGTACTTC.

At least ten counts were recorded for this clonotype. The CDR3 nucleotides read TGCAGCGTTGCTGGGGGAGGGGAGGATGGCTACACCTTC. This sequence encodes CSVAGGGEDGYTF. This chain uses TRBV29-1 with TRBJ1-2; D is possibly TRBD1 (5 bases). Germline V CDR1 and CDR2: SQVTM, ANQGSEA. The V gene lost 4 bases and the J gene lost 6 bases, with 15 bases spanning the gap. The CDR3 consists of 13 residues.

This clonotype occurred many times. The V and J genes are TRBV29-1 and TRBJ2-3; tentatively, D is TRBD1 (5 bases). Germline V gene data show CDR1 as SQVTM and CDR2 as ANQGSEA. Trimming took 3 bases from V and 2 from J, leaving 9 bases between them. The CDR3 contains 13 residues. The chain's CDR3 is CSVEGQNTDTQYF. The CDR3 DNA reads as TGCAGCGTTGAGGGGCAGAACACAGATACGCAGTATTTT.